This T cell receptor (beta chain) is drawn from a study of blood T cells in healthy people across ages. This clonotype has just one count. The CDR3 is made up of 14 amino acids. The ends were cut back, 4 bases at V and 0 bases at J, with 10 bases in the middle. From germline, CDR1 is DFQATT and CDR2 SNEGSKA (reference sequence). A second about 6 to 12 cycle PCR used barcoded and J-beta primers. MiXCR, run by TCRdb on the 5' RACE reads, gives a single entry per CDR3 protein. The data contain more than 600,000 distinct CDR3 sequences, 20% to 30% of them seen just once; the ten biggest clones take up more than 8.5%. This same sample was also part of a study on T cells of mothers and their children. That investigation notes: Overlap measured in related mother-child pairs was slightly, non-significantly higher than in unrelated pairs.

The sequence was obtained from a boy aged 5 to 17 in good health. The source material was blood. The chain combines TRBV20-1 with TRBJ2-1; D call uncertain. The CDR3 reads CSATQVYSYNEQFF. In nucleotides, the CDR3 is TGCAGTGCTACCCAGGTTTACTCCTACAATGAGCAGTTCTTC.